The 23 T cell receptor beta chains below come from one sample, sequenced in a study of shared clonotypes between healthy human individuals. TCRdb's copy holds only in-frame clones and misses some; the assay was immunoSEQ multiplex PCR. The table shows some 500,000 clones, with 75% to 80% occurring only once. Specimen: PBMCs. The receptors derive from a middle-aged woman in good health. Some clones in this sample may be carry-over from other donors' samples.

The chain combines TRBV28 with TRBJ2-1; no clear D. V lost 6 bases to trimming and J lost 10 bases, with 22 bases between them. This CDR3 has 15 amino acids. Germline V gene data show CDR1 as MDHEN and CDR2 as SYDVKM. As DNA, the CDR3 is TGTGCCAGCAGCGAACTCCCCCGAGTACTATTAGAGCAGTTCTTC. Amino acid sequence: CASSELPRVLLEQFF.

The rearrangement uses TRBV9 and TRBJ2-7; TRBD2 matches 8 bases. Trimming at V came to 2 bases and at J to 0 bases, leaving 4 bases not matched to a gene. Germline CDR1 reads SGDLS; CDR2 reads YYNGEE. CDR3 length: 15 residues. Here the CDR3 reads CASSVTAGDSYEQYF. The CDR3 coding sequence is TGTGCCAGCAGCGTTACAGCGGGAGACTCCTACGAGCAGTACTTC.

The chain carries TRBV10-1 and TRBJ2-2; possibly TRBD2 for D (6 bases). The V gene lost 6 bases and the J gene lost 4 bases, with 12 bases spanning the gap. Germline V gene data show CDR1 as WNHNN and CDR2 as SYGVQD (reference sequence). The CDR3 is made up of 14 amino acids. As DNA, the CDR3 is TGCGCCAGCAGCCGGGAGAGAAGCACCGGGGAGCTGTTTTTT. Its translation is CASSRERSTGELFF.

This CDR3 reads CASSSDRVVGYTF. CDR3 sequence (DNA): TGTGCCAGCAGCTCGGACAGGGTAGTTGGCTACACCTTC. The J gene is TRBJ1-2, the V gene TRBV7-9, with TRBD1 identical over 8 bases. Germline CDR1 SEHNR, CDR2 FQNEAQ (reference sequence). CDR3 size: 13 residues. V lost 4 bases to trimming and J lost 7 bases; unmatched junction nucleotides: 5.

The chain joins TRBV5-1 to TRBJ2-5; TRBD1 matches 8 bases. This CDR3 spans 13 amino acids. Germline lookup yields CDR1 SGHRS and CDR2 YFSETQ. With V trimmed by 4 bases and J by 4 bases, 3 bases remained unmatched. CDR3 region: CASSLDRVETQYF. The CDR3 bases are TGCGCCAGCAGCCTGGACAGGGTAGAGACCCAGTACTTC.

The chain links TRBV15 to TRBJ2-3; 12 nucleotides line up with TRBD2. The V gene end was trimmed by 5 bases and the J gene end by 2 bases; junction bases not matched to a gene: 2. The CDR3 is 15 residues long. Germline CDR1 reads LNHNV; CDR2 reads YYDKDF (reference sequence). DNA of the CDR3: TGTGCCACCAGCGCTAGCGGGAGGGACACAGATACGCAGTATTTT. Translation: CATSASGRDTDTQYF.

This clone has just a few counts. The J gene is TRBJ2-7, the V gene TRBV5-1; D remains unclear. This CDR3 has 14 residues. Germline-derived CDR1 and CDR2 are SGHRS and YFSETQ. The germline V and J ends were trimmed by 4 bases and 2 bases, with 13 bases remaining between them. The CDR3 is CASSLEYSAYEQYF. The CDR3 DNA reads TGCGCCAGCAGCCTGGAGTACTCCGCCTACGAGCAGTACTTC.

This clone showed up just once. This likely stems from a read error, as it lies one base from a far larger clone. Other DNA sequences in the same sample also yield this CDR3. The V gene is TRBV6-1, the J gene TRBJ1-5, with 7 bases fitting TRBD1. V dropped 2 bases and J dropped 10; count of bases not matched to a gene: 11. This CDR3 has 15 amino acids. CDR1 MNHNS and CDR2 SASEGT come from the germline V gene. The CDR3 region has the DNA TGTGCCAGCAGTGAATCTAGGGGGCGCGGGCAACCCCAGCATTTT. Translation gives CASSESRGRGQPQHF.

Concerning this clone itself: A read error is likely here: a far larger clone is one base away. Since the CDR3 does not end with the conserved phenylalanine or tryptophan, this likely comes from a read error. The J gene is TRBJ1-2, the V gene TRBV18; no clear D gene. CDR1 and CDR2 (germline): KGHSH, LQKENI. The CDR3 sequence is 13 residues long. Deletions cut 6 bases from V and 6 bases from J, with 14 bases between. Here the CDR3 reads CASSPDRAHGYTL. For the CDR3, the DNA is TGTGCCAGCTCCCCGGACCGAGCTCATGGCTACACCCTC.

As for this clone: With only one base between it and a far larger clone, this is likely a read error. Different DNA sequences within this sample yield the same CDR3. The rearrangement joins TRBV4-2 to TRBJ2-7, with a tentative D call TRBD1 (6 bases). CDR1 LGHNA and CDR2 YNFKEQ come from the germline V gene. CDR3 length: 15 amino acids. V lost 1 base, J lost 6 bases, and 16 bases lay in between. The chain's CDR3 is CASSQGEGEYAEQYF. CDR3 DNA sequence: TGTGCCAGCAGCCAAGGAGAGGGGGAATACGCCGAGCAGTACTTC.

The chain employs TRBV7-2 and TRBJ2-7; D could derive from TRBD1 or TRBD2 (5 bases each). The CDR3 has 12 amino acids. Trimming cost V 4 bases and J 6 bases, with 10 bases left between them. The germline CDR1 and CDR2 sequences are SGHTA and FQGNSA. The CDR3 here is CASSWSGTEQYF. In DNA form, the CDR3 reads TGTGCCAGCAGCTGGTCAGGGACCGAGCAGTACTTC.

The gene calls are TRBV7-6 and TRBJ1-1; unclear D gene. Germline lookup yields CDR1 SGHVS and CDR2 FNYEAQ. Trimming pared 2 bases from V and 1 base from J, leaving 5 bases between. CDR3 length equals 13 residues. The CDR3 DNA reads TGTGCCAGCAGCTTAAGGAAGAACACTGAAGCTTTCTTT. The encoded protein is CASSLRKNTEAFF.

This clone was seen only a few times. The chain is built from TRBV6-6 and TRBJ2-1, with D perhaps matching TRBD1 (6 bases). Trimming took 5 bases from V and 9 from J, leaving 8 bases between them. Germline CDR1 and CDR2: MNHNY and SVGAGI (reference sequence). The CDR3 spans 11 residues. The CDR3 loop reads CASSLQGEQFF. Here the CDR3 DNA reads TGTGCCAGCAGTCTACAGGGTGAGCAGTTCTTC.

The chain is built from TRBV10-2 and TRBJ2-2, with D maybe TRBD2 (5 bases). The CDR3 sequence is 14 residues long. Trimming removed 8 bases from V and 3 bases from J, with 13 bases in between. From germline, CDR1 is WSHSY and CDR2 SAAADI. CDR3 DNA sequence: TGCGCCAGCCGCCGAGAGAGGGACACCGGGGAGCTGTTTTTT. Translating it yields CASRRERDTGELFF.

This clone has ten or more counts. V is TRBV28 and J is TRBJ2-7, with 12 positions matching TRBD2. V was clipped by 7 bases and J by 7 bases; unmatched bases: 8. Germline V gene data show CDR1 as MDHEN and CDR2 as SYDVKM. This CDR3 has 14 residues. The CDR3 nucleotides are TGTGCCAGCACGAGACTAGCGGGAGATCGGGAGCAGTACTTC. Protein sequence: CASTRLAGDREQYF.

The chain has TRBV19 and TRBJ2-1, with TRBD2 identical over 8 bases. The CDR3 loop spans 14 amino acids. In germline, CDR1 is LNHDA, CDR2 SQIVND (reference sequence). V lost 7 bases to trimming and J lost 3 bases; unmatched junction nucleotides: 5. The CDR3 DNA follows: TGTGCCAGTAAAGGAGCGGGAGACTACAATGAGCAGTTCTTC. Amino acid sequence: CASKGAGDYNEQFF.

This sequence joins TRBV7-8 and TRBJ2-7; 8 bases map to TRBD2. Germline lookup yields CDR1 SGHVS and CDR2 FQNEAQ. This CDR3 has 16 amino acids. Trimming removed 1 base from V and 4 bases from J; junction bases left unmatched: 9. CDR3 sequence: CASSLEAGGPTYEQYF. The CDR3 DNA follows: TGTGCCAGCAGCTTAGAGGCGGGAGGCCCAACTTACGAGCAGTACTTC. Full variable domain (remainder filled in from reference TRBV7-8 and TRBJ2-7): GAGVSQSPRYKVAKRGQDVALRCDPISGHVSLFWYQQALGQGPEFLTYFQNEAQLDKSGLPSDRFFAERPEGSVSTLKIQRTQQEDSAVYLCASSLEAGGPTYEQYFGPGTRLTVT.

The chain has TRBV6-6 and TRBJ2-7; perhaps TRBD2 as D (5 bases). Looked up from germline, CDR1 is MNHNY and CDR2 is SVGAGI (reference sequence). The V end was cut by 8 bases, the J end by 6 bases, with 23 bases between. This CDR3 is built from 15 residues. The CDR3 loop reads CASSDQKYLRVEQYF. The DNA for the CDR3 is TGTGCCAGCTCGGACCAAAAGTACCTGAGGGTCGAGCAGTACTTC.

Worth noting for this clone: Given a much more abundant clone one base away, this may be a read error. The CDR3 loop is CASSRDRTYEQYF. For the CDR3, the DNA is TGTGCCAGTAGTAGGGACAGGACCTACGAGCAGTACTTC. The V and J genes are TRBV19 and TRBJ2-7; 8 nucleotides agree with TRBD1. The CDR3 is made up of 13 amino acids. Germline lookup yields CDR1 LNHDA and CDR2 SQIVND (reference sequence). V shed 4 bases and J 2 bases; nucleotides not matched to a gene: 1.

The chain recombines TRBV11-2 with TRBJ2-1; the D gene is possibly TRBD1 (6 bases). V lost 4 bases and J 8 bases, leaving 18 bases between the germline ends. The CDR3 consists of 15 residues. CDR1 is SGHAT, CDR2 FQNNGV, per germline. The CDR3 loop reads CASSSTNVPGDEQFF. The DNA of the CDR3 is TGTGCCAGCAGCTCCACCAACGTGCCAGGGGATGAGCAGTTCTTC.

A single count supports this clone. The V call is TRBV7-9, the J call TRBJ2-3; TRBD2 agrees at 11 bases. V was pared by 5 bases and J by 0 bases, with 10 bases of the junction left unmatched. The CDR3 runs to 18 residues. The germline gives CDR1 SEHNR, CDR2 FQNEAQ (reference sequence). CDR3 residues: CASSATSGDLSSTDTQYF. In DNA, the CDR3 is TGTGCCAGCAGCGCGACTAGCGGGGATCTTTCTAGCACAGATACGCAGTATTTT.

The rearrangement links TRBV5-1 to TRBJ2-3; D is unresolved. With 4 bases removed from V and 6 bases from J, the gap between germline ends came to 18 bases. Germline assignment: CDR1 SGHRS and CDR2 YFSETQ. This CDR3 is 15 amino acids long. CDR3 region: CASSEHSRPEDTQYF. CDR3 in DNA: TGCGCCAGCAGCGAACACTCGAGGCCCGAGGATACGCAGTATTTT.

This chain joins TRBV4-2 and TRBJ2-1; 9 positions agree with TRBD1. CDR1 is LGHNA, CDR2 YNFKEQ, per germline. This CDR3 contains 15 residues. With 3 bases clipped from V and 9 bases from J, the junction kept 9 bases outside the gene matches. The CDR3 region is CASSQPRDRVREQFF. Here the CDR3 DNA reads TGTGCCAGCAGCCAGCCCCGGGACAGGGTTCGTGAGCAGTTCTTC.